The rows below give T cell receptor beta chains drawn from one sample of a study of shared clonotypes between healthy human individuals. Only in-frame clones appear in the TCRdb table, and some are missing; sequencing was by immunoSEQ multiplex PCR. The table lists about 710,000 clones, roughly 73% of them singletons. What was sequenced was memory CD4+ T cells sorted from blood. The receptors shown here come from a woman aged 30 to 39 in good health. Both conserved end residues are part of each CDR3.

TRBJ2-7 | TRBV10-3 | CAISESPPRGRTYEQYF
TRBJ2-1 | TRBV28 | CASSLWRSSYNEQFF
TRBJ1-2 | TRBV7-9 | CASSSGQGAIGYTF
TRBJ2-3 | TRBV19 | CASSNRGDTQYF
TRBJ1-2 | TRBV5-1 | CASRGQGDGYTF
TRBJ2-7 | TRBV11-3 | CASSPRRDSSYEQYF
TRBJ2-4 | TRBV15 | CATSSMAGGPINIQYF
TRBJ2-2 | TRBV5-1 | CASSIRDKNTGELFF
TRBJ2-2 | TRBV6-4 | CASSDLPWRAGGELFF
TRBJ2-6 | TRBV6-4 | CASSGQRDSSSGANVLTF
TRBJ1-5 | TRBV21-1 | CASSKVAGNPNQPQHF
TRBJ2-5 | TRBV29-1 | CSVVSIETQYF
TRBJ2-1 | TRBV29-1 | CSGGGTGEFSGGLNEQFF
TRBJ2-2 | TRBV2 | CASSSGPTGELFF
TRBJ2-7 | TRBV5-1 | CASSFEKTGHEQYF
TRBJ2-1 | TRBV5-1 | CASSLSSGSYNEQFF
TRBJ1-5 | TRBV6-1 | CASSNTENQPQHF
TRBJ1-4 | TRBV5-8 | CASSLWTGGEKLFF
TRBJ2-1 | TRBV4-1 | CASSQDRTSGSYNEQFF
TRBJ2-1 | TRBV27 | CASSFGTSESGSYNEQFF
TRBJ2-5 | TRBV7-2 | CASSLALAGEAQYF
TRBJ2-1 | TRBV15 | CATSRVGLIRQGGPKIF
TRBJ2-5 | TRBV5-1 | CASRLVGLSGETQYF
TRBJ2-7 | TRBV5-1 | CASSLGDGGGYEQYF
TRBJ1-5 | TRBV5-8 | CASSLEVGADQPQHF
TRBJ1-6 | TRBV6-1 | CASSENSFGSTVNSPLHF
TRBJ1-1 | TRBV9 | CASSMDRANTEAFF
TRBJ2-3 | TRBV2 | CASIRAVTDTQYF
TRBJ2-1 | TRBV15 | CATSRGSTSGRNEQFF
TRBJ2-7 | TRBV18 | CASSPTSGSIYEQYF
TRBJ2-1 | TRBV20-1 | CSAHRVHEQFF
TRBJ2-5 | TRBV9 | CASSVSVGIQETQYF
TRBJ2-7 | TRBV4-2 | CASSPYIEEQYF
TRBJ2-7 | TRBV27 | CASSPVSAHLF
TRBJ2-2 | TRBV10-3 | CAIMVQQGRDGELFF
TRBJ2-5 | TRBV2 | CASSEMEETQYF
TRBJ1-1 | TRBV5-1 | CASSPGTWGTEAFF
TRBJ2-3 | TRBV5-8 | CASSVDLARLRKDTQYF
TRBJ1-3 | TRBV28 | CASSFRHSGNTIYF
TRBJ2-4 | TRBV28 | CASSPYPRDRLVKNIQYF
TRBJ2-2 | TRBV6-1 | CASRRFGAGELFF
TRBJ2-3 | TRBV7-3 | CASSLTSGSTDTQYF
TRBJ2-1 | TRBV12-2 | CASRLSRDRVSDEQFF